These 3 T cell receptor beta chains came from one sample sequenced in a study of regulatory T cells in long-lasting Graves disease. This sample's time point: newly diagnosed GD, antithyroid drugs for less than 3 months. The TCR library used RNA extracted from PBMCs. TCR beta libraries were built with iRepertoire HTBI primers and Arm-PCR of CDR3 regions. TCRdb itself ran the multiplex PCR reads through MiXCR, one entry per CDR3 protein. The profile shows approximately 470,000 distinct CDR3 sequences, under 20% of them singletons. These data also featured in a second study, about T cells in Graves' hyperthyroidism and ophthalmopathy.

The sample consisted of peripheral blood mononuclear cells (PBMCs), taken at new diagnosis, from a patient treated with antithyroid drugs. These receptors were taken from a man aged 35-49 years with Graves disease.

The sample holds many counts of this clonotype. The chain is built from TRBV2 and TRBJ1-2; maybe TRBD1 (5 bases). This CDR3 is built from 16 residues. The germline V and J ends were trimmed by 0 bases and 4 bases, with 15 bases remaining between them. The V gene's germline CDR1 is SNHLY and CDR2 FYNNEI. Here the CDR3 reads CASSEAGTWKLYGYTF. In DNA form, the CDR3 reads TGTGCCAGCAGTGAAGCGGGGACCTGGAAGCTCTATGGCTACACCTTC.

The CDR3 region is CASSLKDRRQYF. CDR3 DNA sequence: TGTGCCAGCAGCTTAAAAGACAGACGGCAGTACTTC. V is TRBV7-9 and J is TRBJ2-7; a weak D match, TRBD1 (5 bases). The CDR3 sequence is 12 residues long. Trimming shortened V by 2 bases and J by 9 bases, and 11 bases separated the two germline ends. In germline, CDR1 is SEHNR, CDR2 FQNEAQ (reference sequence). Full variable domain (remainder filled in from reference TRBV7-9 and TRBJ2-7): DTGVSQNPRHKITKRGQNVTFRCDPISEHNRLYWYRQTLGQGPEFLTYFQNEAQLEKSRLLSDRFSAERPKGSFSTLEIQRTEQGDSAMYLCASSLKDRRQYFGPGTRLTVT.

The V call is TRBV10-3, the J call TRBJ2-2; the D gene could be TRBD1 or TRBD2 (6 bases each). V shed 6 bases and J shed 0 bases, with 11 bases lying between them. Per germline, CDR1 ENHRY and CDR2 SYGVKD. CDR3 length: 15 residues. The CDR3 here is CAISGGAANTGELFF. The CDR3 DNA reads as TGTGCCATCAGCGGGGGCGCGGCGAACACCGGGGAGCTGTTTTTT.